Below, one T cell receptor (beta chain) is given with its context. TCRdb recomputed calls from the RT-PCR reads with MiXCR, one row per CDR3 protein. Of roughly 180,000 distinct CDR3 sequences listed, around two fifths are singletons. This sample stems from a study of patients and donors after allogeneic stem cell transplantation. Germline V gives CDR1 MNHEY, CDR2 SVGAGI. V shed 5 bases and J 0 bases; nucleotides not matched to a gene: 17. The CDR3 is 20 residues long. Sequenced input: blood, either unsorted or a sorted T cell fraction (not recorded which). The TCR originated in a human donor who was either an allogeneic HSCT recipient or a stem cell or donor lymphocyte infusion donor (not recorded which). It is not recorded whose cells these are; they may come from a transplant donor. The chain joins TRBV6-5 to TRBJ2-1; TRBD1 matches 9 bases. CDR3: CASSPVYPGGTGSSYNEQFF. In nucleotides, the CDR3 is TGTGCCAGCAGTCCTGTTTACCCCGGCGGGACAGGGAGCTCCTACAATGAGCAGTTCTTC.